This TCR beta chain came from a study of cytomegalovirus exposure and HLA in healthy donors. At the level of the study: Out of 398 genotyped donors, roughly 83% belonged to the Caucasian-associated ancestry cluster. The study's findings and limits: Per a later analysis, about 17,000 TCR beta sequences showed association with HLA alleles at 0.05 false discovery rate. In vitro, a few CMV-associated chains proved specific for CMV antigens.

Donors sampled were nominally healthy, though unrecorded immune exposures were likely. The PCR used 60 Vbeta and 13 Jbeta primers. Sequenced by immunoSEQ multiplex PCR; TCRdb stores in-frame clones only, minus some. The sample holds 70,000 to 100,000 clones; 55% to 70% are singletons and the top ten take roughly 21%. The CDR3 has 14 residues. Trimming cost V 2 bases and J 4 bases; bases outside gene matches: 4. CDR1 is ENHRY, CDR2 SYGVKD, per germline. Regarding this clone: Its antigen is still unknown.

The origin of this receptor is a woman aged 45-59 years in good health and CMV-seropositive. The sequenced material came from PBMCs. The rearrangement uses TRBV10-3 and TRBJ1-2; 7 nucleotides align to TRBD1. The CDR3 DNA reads TGTGCCATCAGTGAGGAGGGACAGTTCTATGGCTACACCTTC. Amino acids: CAISEEGQFYGYTF.